This T cell receptor (beta chain) was sequenced during a study of T cell changes during pregnancy in multiple sclerosis (dated by TCRdb to between 2019 and 2020). Regarding the study in general: Changes in the T cell repertoire over the course of pregnancy were examined in this study in women with multiple sclerosis.

As concerns this clone: Its antigen has not been determined. Nothing much larger sits one base from this clone, and base qualities are not available.

CDR1 and CDR2, looked up from the germline V gene, are LGHNA and YSLEER. Taken from cysteine to phenylalanine, the CDR3 has 16 residues. Only the CDR3 part of the read is kept: 48 bases, read in frame from the first base. V loses 4 bases, J loses 1 base, and the germline ends lie 16 bases apart. To prepare the library, the immunoSEQ multiplex PCR assay was applied. What TCRdb holds here is the immuneACCESS table cut down to in-frame rearrangements. Part of the clones is not present; checked against another copy, under half of the missing clones reflect an unresolved V gene, and the others are unexplained. This sample lists roughly 38,000 clones; 80% to 90% were detected once. The ten largest account for approximately 1.2% of the sample.

Sequenced material: CD4+ T cells from peripheral blood mononuclear cells, taken before pregnancy. Recombination joined TRBV4-3 with TRBJ1-1; no D segment can be confidently identified. The receptor was isolated from a female donor with multiple sclerosis, enrolled in a pregnancy study. Here the CDR3 is given as CASSPQVYTTNTEAFF. The DNA is TGCGCCAGCAGCCCGCAGGTTTACACCACGAACACTGAAGCTTTCTTT.